This T cell receptor (beta chain) comes out of a study of blood T cell repertoires in COVID-19. At the level of the study: Whether acute or convalescent, the COVID-19 samples came from the United States, Italy and Spain. Sample material is recorded as cDNA or gDNA derived from T cells, B-cell-depleted T cells, or PBMCs.

The CDR3 is made up of 14 amino acids. The germline gives CDR1 LNHDA, CDR2 SQIVND (reference sequence). J lost 2 bases, V lost 10 bases, and 9 bases had no gene match. Sequenced by immunoSEQ multiplex PCR; TCRdb stores in-frame clones only, minus some. The table records fewer than 65,000 clones, roughly 85% of them present only once. The sample taken for sequencing was peripheral blood. V and J are TRBV19 and TRBJ2-5; 8 nucleotides line up with TRBD2. The receptor's source is a human donor in a cohort sampled during active COVID-19. The CDR3 here is CATAFGGGQETQYF. DNA of the CDR3: TGTGCCACCGCCTTCGGGGGGGGGCAAGAGACCCAGTACTTC.